The 26 T cell receptor beta chains presented below share a single source sample, sequenced in a study of T cell responses to AZD1222 COVID-19 vaccine listed by TCRdb under 2021. Preparation of the library involved the immunoSEQ multiplex PCR assay. Sourced from immuneACCESS, this table was stored by TCRdb with only in-frame sequences that have V and J called. A share of the clones is absent; for the studies checked, an unresolved V gene accounts for under half, and the remainder has no known explanation. In this sample the table shows 95,000 to 150,000 clones, about nine tenths of which occur a single time. The ten top clones hold around 8% of the sample. The meaning of the sample's time point label: about 28 days (+/-7) after the second vaccine dose. Sequenced material: peripheral blood, taken 28 days after the second AZD1222 dose. Receptors originate from an adult who received the AZD1222 COVID-19 vaccine.

The rearrangement uses TRBV27 and TRBJ1-2; no clear D gene. The V gene's germline CDR1 is MNHEY and CDR2 SMNVEV (reference sequence). The CDR3 loop spans 15 amino acids. The ends were cut back, 6 bases at V and 0 bases at J, with 14 bases in the middle. CDR3: CASRPGPTTNYGYTF. DNA for the CDR3: TGTGCCAGCAGGCCGGGTCCAACTACTAACTATGGCTACACCTTC.

The chain recombines TRBV6-5 with TRBJ1-6; TRBD1 is a possible D gene (5 bases). V gave up 4 bases and J gave up 5 bases, with 9 bases separating them. Looked up from germline, CDR1 is MNHEY and CDR2 is SVGAGI. This CDR3 is 14 amino acids long. CDR3 amino acids: CASSSAGNNSPLHF. The CDR3 DNA sequence: TGTGCCAGCAGTTCGGCAGGGAATAATTCACCCCTCCACTTT.

This chain links TRBV11-3 with TRBJ2-7; TRBD1 might be the D (5 bases). CDR1 is SGHNT, CDR2 YENEEA, per germline. The CDR3 length is 14 residues. The V end lost 5 bases, the J end lost 1 base, and 12 bases lay between the germline ends. The DNA for the CDR3 is TGTGCCAGCAGCCAACAAACAGGTTCCTACGAGCAGTACTTC. Amino acids: CASSQQTGSYEQYF.

This chain joins TRBV18 and TRBJ2-1; D ambiguous. Germline V gives CDR1 KGHSH, CDR2 LQKENI. Deletions cut 4 bases from V and 4 bases from J, with 17 bases between. The length of the CDR3 is 16 residues. CDR3 region: CASSLRSLAGYNEQFF. CDR3 bases: TGTGCCAGCTCACTTAGATCCTTAGCTGGGTACAATGAGCAGTTCTTC.

This chain links TRBV28 with TRBJ2-7, with 9 nucleotides matching TRBD1. Germline values: CDR1 MDHEN, CDR2 SYDVKM. The CDR3 covers 15 residues. J was trimmed by 5 bases and V by 5 bases; bases with no gene match: 10. The CDR3 protein is CASSTTGQGRHEQYF. CDR3 DNA sequence: TGTGCCAGCAGTACCACGGGACAGGGAAGGCACGAGCAGTACTTC.

The V gene is TRBV28, the J gene TRBJ1-1; D is undetermined. This CDR3 is built from 13 residues. Germline-derived CDR1 and CDR2 are MDHEN and SYDVKM. Trimming left V 3 bases short and J 1 base short, with 6 bases between. CDR3 bases: TGTGCCAGCAGTTTGCCGGAGAACACTGAAGCTTTCTTT. This translates into CASSLPENTEAFF. Looking up the rest from reference TRBV28 and TRBJ1-1 gives the full variable domain: DVKVTQSSRYLVKRTGEKVFLECVQDMDHENMFWYRQDPGLGLRLIYFSYDVKMKEKGDIPEGYSVSREKKERFSLILESASTNQTSMYLCASSLPENTEAFFGQGTRLTVV.

This chain links TRBV27 with TRBJ1-5; D remains ambiguous. The CDR3 is 9 amino acids. CDR1 is MNHEY and CDR2 is SMNVEV in the germline V gene (reference sequence). CDR3 protein: CAIEQPQHF. The CDR3 nucleotides are TGTGCTATCGAGCAGCCCCAGCATTTT.

This rearrangement joins TRBV19 to TRBJ2-7; 8 bases match TRBD1. This CDR3 spans 14 amino acids. Germline V gene lookup returns CDR1 LNHDA and CDR2 SQIVND (reference sequence). V shed 5 bases, J shed 5 bases, and the junction held 8 bases outside the gene matches. The DNA of the CDR3 is TGTGCCAGTAGTCCAAGACAGGGGAATCACGAGCAGTACTTC. It encodes CASSPRQGNHEQYF.

The V gene is TRBV28, the J gene TRBJ1-2; D remains unclear. The germline CDR1 and CDR2 sequences are MDHEN and SYDVKM. The CDR3 has 13 amino acids. V was shortened by 3 bases and J by 8 bases, with 13 bases between the two germline ends. The CDR3 DNA reads as TGTGCCAGCAGTTTCAGTCTGGTTTGGGGCTACACCTTC. This gives the protein CASSFSLVWGYTF.

The chain combines TRBV5-1 with TRBJ2-1; the D is unclear. The CDR3 length is 14 residues. V was shortened by 0 bases and J by 8 bases, with 12 bases between the two germline ends. Germline-derived CDR1 and CDR2 are SGHRS and YFSETQ. The CDR3 coding sequence is TGCGCCAGCAGCTTGGAGGGATTCACGTATGAGCAGTTCTTC. Encoded protein: CASSLEGFTYEQFF. Looking up the rest from reference TRBV5-1 and TRBJ2-1 gives the full variable domain: KAGVTQTPRYLIKTRGQQVTLSCSPISGHRSVSWYQQTPGQGLQFLFEYFSETQRNKGNFPGRFSGRQFSNSRSEMNVSTLELGDSALYLCASSLEGFTYEQFFGPGTRLTVL.

This rearrangement joins TRBV12-5 to TRBJ1-1; D is unclear. Germline V gene sequence: CDR1 LGHNT, CDR2 FRNRAP. The CDR3 has 14 residues. V was trimmed by 5 bases and J by 0 bases, leaving 10 bases between them. As DNA, the CDR3 is TGTGCTAGTGGTCCCGGGAGCCTGAACACTGAAGCTTTCTTT. Protein sequence: CASGPGSLNTEAFF.

The chain combines TRBV24-1 with TRBJ2-1; the D is unclear. Trimming removed 6 bases at V and 5 bases at J, with 7 bases between. Germline CDR1 and CDR2: KGHDR and SFDVKD. This CDR3 spans 12 amino acids. This CDR3 is CATSFWNNEQFF. In DNA form, the CDR3 reads TGTGCCACCAGTTTCTGGAACAATGAGCAGTTCTTC.

This chain uses TRBV12-3 or TRBV12-4 with TRBJ1-3, with D unclear. Trimming pared 4 bases from V and 10 bases from J, leaving 14 bases between. This CDR3 contains 13 residues. CDR3 sequence (DNA): TGTGCCAGCAGTTGGACGGGAGCAGATACCATATATTTT. Translating gives CASSWTGADTIYF.

This rearrangement joins TRBV7-2 to TRBJ1-1; 12 positions agree with TRBD1. The length of the CDR3 is 15 residues. The germline V gene encodes CDR1 SGHTA and CDR2 FQGNSA. The J segment lost 4 bases and the V segment lost 5 bases, leaving 5 bases of the junction unmatched. CDR3 DNA: TGTGCCAGCAGCCAGGGACAGGGGGCTGTCACTGAAGCTTTCTTT. Its translation: CASSQGQGAVTEAFF.

The DNA of the CDR3 is TGTGCCAGCAGACCAATTAGTGATGAGCAGTTCTTC. Amino acid sequence: CASRPISDEQFF. V gene TRBV7-9 combines with J gene TRBJ2-1; D unclear. Germline assignment: CDR1 SEHNR and CDR2 FQNEAQ (reference sequence). Deletions cut 6 bases from V and 8 bases from J, with 11 bases between. The CDR3 runs 12 residues.

The chain links TRBV7-6 to TRBJ2-2, with 9 bases identical to TRBD1. The germline CDR1 and CDR2 sequences are SGHVS and FNYEAQ. After removal of 1 base from V and 5 bases from J, the junction contained 2 bases not matched to a gene. This CDR3 has 15 residues. The CDR3 sequence: CASSLGQGGTGELFF. The CDR3 bases are TGTGCCAGCAGCTTAGGACAGGGGGGAACCGGGGAGCTGTTTTTT.

The rearrangement joins TRBV28 to TRBJ1-1, with a weak D call TRBD1 (5 bases). Germline V gene sequence: CDR1 MDHEN, CDR2 SYDVKM. The V and J ends lost 7 bases and 6 bases respectively, with 27 bases between them. The CDR3 is 17 amino acids. CDR3 region: CASTLLGFGTQGAEAFF. The DNA of the CDR3 is TGTGCCAGCACCCTTTTAGGCTTTGGTACTCAGGGTGCTGAAGCTTTCTTT. Full variable domain (remainder filled in from reference TRBV28 and TRBJ1-1): DVKVTQSSRYLVKRTGEKVFLECVQDMDHENMFWYRQDPGLGLRLIYFSYDVKMKEKGDIPEGYSVSREKKERFSLILESASTNQTSMYLCASTLLGFGTQGAEAFFGQGTRLTVV.

This rearrangement joins TRBV2 to TRBJ2-5; D unclear. Deletions cut 1 base from V and 3 bases from J, with 15 bases between. This CDR3 is built from 16 residues. Germline assignment: CDR1 SNHLY and CDR2 FYNNEI. CDR3 loop: CASSEDLEAVEETQYF. CDR3 in DNA: TGTGCCAGCAGTGAAGACTTGGAAGCTGTCGAAGAGACCCAGTACTTC. Full variable domain (missing parts from reference TRBV2 and TRBJ2-5): EPEVTQTPSHQVTQMGQEVILRCVPISNHLYFYWYRQILGQKVEFLVSFYNNEISEKSEIFDDQFSVERPDGSNFTLKIRSTKLEDSAMYFCASSEDLEAVEETQYFGPGTRLLVL.

The chain recombines TRBV3-1 (or the pseudogene TRBV3-2) with TRBJ1-2; D is undetermined. With 0 bases removed from V and 6 bases from J, the gap between germline ends came to 11 bases. CDR1 and CDR2 (germline): LGHDT, YNNKEL (reference sequence). The CDR3 runs 14 residues. This CDR3 reads CASSQDIRWDGYTF. In DNA form, the CDR3 reads TGTGCCAGCAGCCAAGATATAAGGTGGGATGGCTACACCTTC.

The chain combines TRBV5-1 with TRBJ2-1; D gene uncertain. Per germline, CDR1 SGHRS and CDR2 YFSETQ. Trimming pared 4 bases from V and 10 bases from J, leaving 9 bases between. CDR3 length: 11 amino acids. This CDR3 reads CASSPGDEQFF. The CDR3 DNA reads as TGCGCCAGCAGCCCGGGCGACGAGCAGTTCTTC.

The rearrangement uses TRBV19 and TRBJ2-1; D unresolved. Germline assignment: CDR1 LNHDA and CDR2 SQIVND (reference sequence). This CDR3 comprises 14 residues. V was shortened by 3 bases and J by 7 bases, with 13 bases between the two germline ends. Here the CDR3 reads CASSIRRDVNEQFF. The CDR3 DNA reads TGTGCCAGTAGTATCCGTAGGGATGTGAATGAGCAGTTCTTC.

V and J are TRBV7-2 and TRBJ2-1; no clear D. Germline V CDR1 and CDR2: SGHTA, FQGNSA. The CDR3 contains 12 residues. The V gene lost 1 base and the J gene lost 7 bases, with 5 bases spanning the gap. For the CDR3, the DNA is TGTGCCAGCAGCTTAGTCGGGAATGAGCAGTTCTTC. It is translated as CASSLVGNEQFF.

The chain uses TRBV15 and TRBJ1-2, with unresolved D. CDR1 is LNHNV, CDR2 YYDKDF, per germline (reference sequence). V was cut by 0 bases and J by 2 bases, with 10 bases left in between. CDR3 length: 15 amino acids. In DNA, the CDR3 is TGTGCCACCAGCAGAGAGAGGGAGGGAAACTATGGCTACACCTTC. This codes for CATSREREGNYGYTF.

This clone was seen a handful of times. The CDR3, as DNA: TGTGCCAGTAGTTACGGGTTAGGCTCCTACGAGCAGTACTTC. Its protein product is CASSYGLGSYEQYF. The rearrangement uses TRBV19 and TRBJ2-7; D remains ambiguous. Germline V lookup: CDR1 LNHDA, CDR2 SQIVND (reference sequence). Trimming left V 5 bases short and J 0 bases short, with 11 bases between. The CDR3 runs to 14 residues.

The V and J genes are TRBV4-1 and TRBJ2-5; D possibly corresponds to TRBD1 (5 bases). The CDR3 runs 13 residues. V lost 4 bases, J lost 5 bases, and 11 bases lay in between. The germline gives CDR1 MGHRA, CDR2 YSYEKL. CDR3 sequence: CASSLTGMETQYF. The CDR3 DNA reads as TGCGCCAGCAGCCTCACAGGCATGGAGACCCAGTACTTC.

A few counts support this clone. This chain connects TRBV6-4 to TRBJ2-7; 9 bases fit TRBD1. V shed 6 bases, J shed 4 bases, and the junction held 7 bases outside the gene matches. The germline V gene has CDR1 MRHNA and CDR2 SNTAGT. CDR3 length: 14 amino acids. CDR3 nucleotides: TGTGCCAGCAGACGGGACAGGGAGAGTTACGAGCAGTACTTC. Its translation: CASRRDRESYEQYF.